This T cell receptor (beta chain) originates from a study of cytomegalovirus exposure and HLA in healthy donors. The CDR3 extends over 13 amino acids. Germline CDR1 is MGHDK and CDR2 is SYGVNS. The ends were cut back, 10 bases at V and 1 base at J, with 11 bases in the middle. PCR primers comprised 60 Vbeta and 13 Jbeta primers. This table comes from immunoSEQ multiplex PCR, and its TCRdb copy is limited to in-frame clones, with some not included. The sample lists 150,000 to 200,000 clones; about 80% were seen once. Donors had nominal health at sampling but likely had unrecorded immune exposures. The chain recombines TRBV25-1 with TRBJ2-1; perhaps TRBD1 as D (7 bases). The receptor's source is a young man in good health and CMV-seronegative. The material sequenced was PBMCs. The CDR3 sequence is CAIAGQSYNEQFF. CDR3 DNA sequence: TGTGCCATCGCGGGACAGTCCTACAATGAGCAGTTCTTC.